The present T cell receptor beta chain was sequenced within a study of human thymus T cells. Half of the eight donors gave about 0.5-1 mL blood during surgery. The protocol was immunoSEQ multiplex PCR, while the TCRdb copy is restricted to in-frame clones and leaves out a portion. This sample carries about 44,000 clones, about 93% of them seen once, and the ten largest clones take more than 0.1%. Sequenced sample: blood. The receptor was isolated from a boy in the first two years of life with a congenital heart defect but otherwise immunologically healthy.

The CDR3 DNA follows: TGTGCCAGCAGCTTGGGAAAAGGACGTACAGATACGCAGTATTTT. Encoded protein: CASSLGKGRTDTQYF. The V call is TRBV5-4, the J call TRBJ2-3; D ambiguous. The CDR3 totals 15 residues. The germline V gene has CDR1 SGHNT and CDR2 YYREEE (reference sequence). Between the trimmed V and J ends, which lost 0 bases and 3 bases, there was a span of 11 bases. Full variable domain (missing parts from reference TRBV5-4 and TRBJ2-3): ETGVTQSPTHLIKTRGQQVTLRCSSQSGHNTVSWYQQALGQGPQFIFQYYREEENGRGNFPPRFSGLQFPNYSSELNVNALELDDSALYLCASSLGKGRTDTQYFGPGTRLTVL.